A single sample gave rise to the 11 T cell receptor beta chains below, sequenced in a study of graft-versus-host responses after intestinal transplantation. TCRdb's table, derived via immunoSEQ multiplex PCR, lists solely in-frame clones and lacks some. The sample holds tens of thousands of clones, 50% to 65% seen once. Sequencing used alloreactive CD4+ T cells from a mixed lymphocyte reaction culture, obtained before intestinal transplant. Subset in this sample: CFSE-low proliferating T cells sorted from approximately six-day pre-transplant mixed lymphocyte reaction (GvH or HvG direction). Receptors were obtained from a human patient who received an intestinal transplant.

The rearrangement uses TRBV6-5 and TRBJ1-2; no reliable D call. Deletions cut 0 bases from V and 8 bases from J, with 13 bases between. Germline assignment: CDR1 MNHEY and CDR2 SVGAGI. CDR3 length: 14 residues. In DNA form, the CDR3 reads TGTGCCAGCAGTTACTCGAAAGTGGGAGGGGGCTACACCTTC. Translated, it gives CASSYSKVGGGYTF.

The genes are TRBV18 and TRBJ1-5; the match to TRBD1 covers 7 bases. After removal of 3 bases from V and 2 bases from J, the junction contained 4 bases not matched to a gene. The CDR3 length is 15 residues. Germline lookup yields CDR1 KGHSH and CDR2 LQKENI. CDR3 sequence: CASSPTGTGNQPQHF. The CDR3 DNA reads TGTGCCAGCTCACCGACCGGGACAGGCAATCAGCCCCAGCATTTT. Full variable domain (rest looked up from reference TRBV18 and TRBJ1-5): NAGVMQNPRHLVRRRGQEARLRCSPMKGHSHVYWYRQLPEEGLKFMVYLQKENIIDESGMPKERFSAEFPKEGPSILRIQQVVRGDSAAYFCASSPTGTGNQPQHFGDGTRLSIL.

The chain combines TRBV6-5 with TRBJ1-6; tentatively, D is TRBD1 (5 bases). Trimming took 3 bases from V and 6 from J, leaving 15 bases between them. This CDR3 contains 16 residues. The V gene's germline CDR1 is MNHEY and CDR2 SVGAGI. The CDR3 loop reads CASSYRPGGSNSPLHF. In DNA form, the CDR3 reads TGTGCCAGCAGTTATCGGCCCGGGGGGAGTAATTCACCCCTCCACTTT.

The chain is built from TRBV2 and TRBJ1-5; a weak D match, TRBD1 (6 bases). V was trimmed by 6 bases and J by 7 bases, leaving 16 bases between them. Germline loops: CDR1 SNHLY, CDR2 FYNNEI. CDR3 length: 14 amino acids. Here the CDR3 reads CASSVRGLGQPQHF. The DNA of the CDR3 is TGTGCCAGCAGCGTGCGGGGGCTAGGCCAGCCCCAGCATTTT.

The genes are TRBV11-2 and TRBJ1-2, with 10 bases that match TRBD1. In germline, CDR1 is SGHAT, CDR2 FQNNGV. The CDR3 length is 15 residues. The trim removed 1 base at V and 2 bases at J, leaving 1 base unmatched. CDR3 in amino acids: CASSLVGQGNYGYTF. The CDR3, as DNA: TGTGCCAGCAGCTTAGTGGGACAGGGGAACTATGGCTACACCTTC.

This clone was seen only a few times. The chain has TRBV30 and TRBJ1-1; D gene uncertain. The CDR3 spans 13 residues. With 8 bases removed from V and 1 base from J, the gap between germline ends came to 14 bases. From germline, CDR1 is GTSNPN and CDR2 SVGIG (reference sequence). The CDR3 sequence is CAQDVAGNTEAFF. DNA for the CDR3: TGTGCCCAAGATGTGGCAGGGAACACTGAAGCTTTCTTT.

This clone showed up just once. The chain uses TRBV6-5 and TRBJ2-1, with 14 positions matching TRBD2. The CDR3 has 15 residues. J lost 7 bases, V lost 5 bases, and 4 bases had no gene match. The germline V gene encodes CDR1 MNHEY and CDR2 SVGAGI. For the CDR3, the DNA is TGTGCCAGCAGTCACGGGACTAGCGGGAGAAATGAGCAGTTCTTC. Translated, it gives CASSHGTSGRNEQFF.

The chain couples TRBV5-1 to TRBJ1-5; no firm D call. The CDR3 sequence is 14 residues long. Trimming stripped 0 bases from V and 4 bases from J, with 8 bases between. Germline V gene lookup returns CDR1 SGHRS and CDR2 YFSETQ. The CDR3: CASSLGTGNQPQHF. CDR3 sequence (DNA): TGCGCCAGCAGCTTGGGGACGGGGAATCAGCCCCAGCATTTT.

The rearrangement uses TRBV6-6 and TRBJ2-1; D unclear. In germline, CDR1 is MNHNY, CDR2 SVGAGI (reference sequence). CDR3 length: 14 residues. V was pared by 2 bases and J by 5 bases, with 10 bases between. The CDR3 bases are TGTGCCAGCAGTTACGTCCAGGTTAACAATGAGCAGTTCTTC. Translated: CASSYVQVNNEQFF.

V usage is TRBV5-6 and J usage is TRBJ1-5; possible D gene TRBD1, 5 bases. This CDR3 spans 14 amino acids. V lost 2 bases and J 4 bases, leaving 10 bases between the germline ends. Germline V gene data show CDR1 as SGHDT and CDR2 as YYEEEE. The CDR3 nucleotides are TGTGCCAGCAGCTTTTACAGGCAAAATCAGCCCCAGCATTTT. Its translation: CASSFYRQNQPQHF.

The chain has TRBV30 and TRBJ2-3; a weak D match, TRBD1 (6 bases). Germline V gene lookup returns CDR1 GTSNPN and CDR2 SVGIG (reference sequence). V lost 0 bases to trimming and J lost 2 bases, with 9 bases between them. This CDR3 comprises 14 residues. CDR3 sequence: CAWSVGQLTDTQYF. The CDR3 coding sequence is TGTGCCTGGAGTGTTGGACAGCTCACAGATACGCAGTATTTT.